The 14 T cell receptor beta chains in this list originate from one sample, sequenced in a study of blood T cell repertoires in COVID-19. The assay was immunoSEQ multiplex PCR, and TCRdb's table has in-frame clones only and misses some. The sample lists just over 300,000 clones, around 90% occurring once. Sequencing was carried out using PBMCs or T cells enriched from blood (not recorded which). Every receptor here comes from a woman aged 18 to 35 who had recovered from COVID-19.

This chain joins TRBV5-5 and TRBJ1-1; possible D gene TRBD1, 6 bases. The CDR3 consists of 13 residues. CDR1 SGHKS and CDR2 YYEKEE come from the germline V gene (reference sequence). V gave up 4 bases and J gave up 1 base, with 8 bases separating them. The chain's CDR3 is CASSVQGNTEAFF. The CDR3 DNA reads as TGTGCCAGCAGCGTACAGGGGAACACTGAAGCTTTCTTT.

The rearrangement uses TRBV7-9 and TRBJ1-2, with a possible D match to TRBD1 (6 bases). The germline V gene has CDR1 SEHNR and CDR2 FQNEAQ (reference sequence). V lost 1 base and J 1 base, leaving 7 bases between the germline ends. CDR3 length equals 14 residues. The CDR3 is CASSLDRVNYGYTF. CDR3 DNA: TGTGCCAGCAGCTTAGACAGGGTTAACTATGGCTACACCTTC.

The table lists this clone with a count of one. This rearrangement joins TRBV4-2 to TRBJ2-1; 9 nucleotides align to TRBD2. The CDR3 runs to 17 residues. Losses at the gene ends were 0 bases for V and 4 bases for J; bases not matched to a gene: 7. The germline CDR1 and CDR2 sequences are LGHNA and YNFKEQ. CDR3 sequence: CASSQEGDSGGYNEQFF. The CDR3 DNA follows: TGTGCCAGCAGCCAAGAGGGGGACAGCGGGGGGTACAATGAGCAGTTCTTC.

The CDR3 here is CASSRLLAGGNEQFF. CDR3 in DNA: TGTGCCAGCAGTCGCTTACTAGCGGGGGGAAATGAGCAGTTCTTC. The chain couples TRBV6-5 to TRBJ2-1, with 12 bases identical to TRBD2. This CDR3 spans 15 amino acids. In germline, CDR1 is MNHEY, CDR2 SVGAGI. The trim removed 5 bases at V and 7 bases at J, leaving 6 bases unmatched.

V is TRBV24-1 and J is TRBJ2-1; TRBD2 might be the D (7 bases). Germline V gene sequence: CDR1 KGHDR, CDR2 SFDVKD. The V gene lost 9 bases and the J gene lost 4 bases, with 12 bases spanning the gap. The CDR3 contains 13 residues. The DNA of the CDR3 is TGTGCCACCGGGGGGGCGGGGTACAATGAGCAGTTCTTC. Its protein is CATGGAGYNEQFF.

V is TRBV6-6 and J is TRBJ2-1; 12 bases fit TRBD2. After removal of 5 bases from V and 0 bases from J, the junction contained 8 bases not matched to a gene. The CDR3 extends over 18 amino acids. Germline V gives CDR1 MNHNY, CDR2 SVGAGI (reference sequence). CDR3 sequence: CASSPGLAGSHSYNEQFF. CDR3 coding DNA: TGTGCCAGCAGTCCCGGACTAGCGGGATCCCACTCCTACAATGAGCAGTTCTTC.

The genes are TRBV5-1 and TRBJ2-1, with D perhaps TRBD2 (6 bases). The germline CDR1 and CDR2 sequences are SGHRS and YFSETQ. The CDR3 is 17 amino acids. Trimming took off 0 bases at V and 1 base at J, with 14 bases between the two ends. The CDR3 sequence is CASSLGIGGISYNEQFF. CDR3 bases: TGCGCCAGCAGCTTGGGGATTGGGGGGATATCCTACAATGAGCAGTTCTTC.

The rearrangement links TRBV7-2 to TRBJ2-4, with TRBD2 identical over 10 bases. Trimming cost V 3 bases and J 0 bases; bases outside gene matches: 11. Germline CDR1 SGHTA, CDR2 FQGNSA. The CDR3 loop spans 19 amino acids. CDR3 coding DNA: TGTGCCAGCAGCTTGTTTAGCGGGAGGTCTGCCCTAGCCAAAAACATTCAGTACTTC. It specifies CASSLFSGRSALAKNIQYF.

This clone is a singleton in its sample. This chain uses TRBV6-1 with TRBJ1-2; no reliable D call. There are 14 residues in the CDR3. The V gene's germline CDR1 is MNHNS and CDR2 SASEGT. V gave up 2 bases and J gave up 6 bases, with 13 bases separating them. In nucleotides, the CDR3 is TGTGCCAGCAGTGAACTGGTTCCTATACATGGCTACACCTTC. Its protein product is CASSELVPIHGYTF.

The rearrangement joins TRBV4-2 to TRBJ1-5; 9 positions match TRBD1. CDR1 is LGHNA, CDR2 YNFKEQ, per germline. J gave up 2 bases and V 1 base, and 6 bases lay outside the gene matches. CDR3 size: 17 residues. The CDR3 DNA reads TGTGCCAGCAGCCAAGTTTTGGACAGGGGAGGCAATCAGCCCCAGCATTTT. Encoded protein: CASSQVLDRGGNQPQHF.

The genes are TRBV4-3 and TRBJ2-3; possibly TRBD2 for D (7 bases). This CDR3 has 16 amino acids. Looked up from germline, CDR1 is LGHNA and CDR2 is YSLEER. Trimming pared 4 bases from V and 7 bases from J, leaving 21 bases between. In DNA form, the CDR3 reads TGCGCCAGCAGCCTAAGGGTTGGGGAGGGGACATATACGCAGTATTTT. Translation: CASSLRVGEGTYTQYF.

The chain has TRBV20-1 and TRBJ1-5, with 7 bases matching TRBD1. From germline, CDR1 is DFQATT and CDR2 SNEGSKA (reference sequence). The CDR3 has 14 residues. With 3 bases clipped from V and 2 bases from J, the junction kept 4 bases outside the gene matches. The CDR3 sequence is CSASFGTGNQPQHF. DNA for the CDR3: TGCAGTGCTAGTTTTGGGACAGGCAATCAGCCCCAGCATTTT.

Only one count was recorded for this clone. The rearrangement joins TRBV9 to TRBJ2-5; 8 nucleotides align to TRBD2. The CDR3 totals 14 residues. Looked up from germline, CDR1 is SGDLS and CDR2 is YYNGEE. Losses at the gene ends were 4 bases for V and 8 bases for J; bases not matched to a gene: 10. CDR3 bases: TGTGCCAGCAGCCCAAGACTAGCGTGGGATACCCAGTACTTC. Protein: CASSPRLAWDTQYF. The full variable domain, with the rest looked up from reference TRBV9 and TRBJ2-5, is DSGVTQTPKHLITATGQRVTLRCSPRSGDLSVYWYQQSLDQGLQFLIQYYNGEERAKGNILERFSAQQFPDLHSELNLSSLELGDSALYFCASSPRLAWDTQYFGPGTRLLVL.

V gene TRBV28 combines with J gene TRBJ1-6, with 7 nucleotides matching TRBD1. Germline-derived CDR1 and CDR2 are MDHEN and SYDVKM. This CDR3 has 16 amino acids. With 1 base clipped from V and 7 bases from J, the junction kept 7 bases outside the gene matches. The CDR3 nucleotides are TGTGCCAGCAGTTTATTGATCCCAGGGGGAAATTCACCCCTCCACTTT. Residues: CASSLLIPGGNSPLHF.